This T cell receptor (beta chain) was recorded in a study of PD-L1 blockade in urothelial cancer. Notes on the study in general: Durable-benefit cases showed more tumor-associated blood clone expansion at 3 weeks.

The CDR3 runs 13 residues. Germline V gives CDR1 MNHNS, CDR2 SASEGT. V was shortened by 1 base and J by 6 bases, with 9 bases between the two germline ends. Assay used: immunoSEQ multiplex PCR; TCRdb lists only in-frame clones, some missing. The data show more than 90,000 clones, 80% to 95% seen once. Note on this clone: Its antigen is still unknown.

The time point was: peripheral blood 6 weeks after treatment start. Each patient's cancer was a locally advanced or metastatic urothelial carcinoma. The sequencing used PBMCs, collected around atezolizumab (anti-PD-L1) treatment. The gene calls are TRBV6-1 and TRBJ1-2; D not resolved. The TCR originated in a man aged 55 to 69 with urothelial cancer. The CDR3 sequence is CASSEVNRDGYTF. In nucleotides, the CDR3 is TGTGCCAGCAGTGAAGTGAACCGAGATGGCTACACCTTC.